This is a list of T cell receptor beta chains from one sample in a study of shared clonotypes between healthy human individuals. TCRdb's table, derived via immunoSEQ multiplex PCR, lists solely in-frame clones and lacks some. In the table there are around 88,000 clones, roughly two thirds of which are singletons. Sequencing was done on a sample of memory CD8+ T cells sorted from blood. Receptors originate from a man aged 25 to 40 in good health. The CDR3 runs from the conserved cysteine through the conserved F or W. A D gene is named only where the DNA matches it firmly. The size of a clone is reported for some rows only, either as once, few or many, or as a class for expanded clones.

clone_size j_call d_call v_call cdr3_aa cdr3_nt
. TRBJ2-3 TRBD1 TRBV4-1 CASSRLDRETDTQYF TGCGCCAGCAGCCGGTTGGACAGGGAAACAGATACGCAGTATTTT
. TRBJ2-5 TRBD1 TRBV6-5 CASSDGTAQETQYF TGTGCCAGCAGTGACGGGACAGCACAAGAGACCCAGTACTTC
. TRBJ1-2 . TRBV27 CASSLLSGAGHYGYTF TGTGCCAGCAGTTTACTGTCGGGAGCAGGGCACTATGGCTACACCTTC
few TRBJ2-7 TRBD2 TRBV6-5 CASTGGMGSYEQYF TGTGCCAGTACGGGAGGGATGGGGTCCTACGAGCAGTACTTC
. TRBJ2-3 TRBD2 TRBV7-8 CASSSAGGNRTQYF TGTGCCAGCAGCTCCGCGGGGGGGAACCGTACGCAGTATTTT
. TRBJ1-1 TRBD1 TRBV10-3 CATEGTGREAFF TGTGCCACCGAAGGGACAGGCCGTGAAGCTTTCTTT
. TRBJ2-5 . TRBV4-3 CASSQNRGGAETQYF TGCGCCAGCAGCCAGAATCGGGGCGGGGCAGAGACCCAGTACTTC
. TRBJ2-7 . TRBV12-2 CASRLPSGRARNEQYF TGTGCAAGTCGCTTACCAAGCGGGAGGGCCAGGAACGAGCAGTACTTC
. TRBJ2-7 . TRBV25-1 CASSAYDYEQYF TGTGCCAGCAGTGCCTATGACTACGAGCAGTACTTC
few TRBJ2-1 TRBD1 TRBV25-1 CASSTSRDSDNEQFF TGTGCCAGCAGTACATCCCGGGACAGTGACAATGAGCAGTTCTTC
. TRBJ2-1 . TRBV5-1 CASSSQGYEQFF TGCGCCAGCAGCTCCCAGGGTTATGAGCAGTTCTTC
. TRBJ2-4 TRBD2 TRBV28 CASSGGWTSVNIQYF TGTGCCAGCAGTGGCGGCTGGACTAGCGTTAACATTCAGTACTTC
. TRBJ2-7 . TRBV11-2 CASSLGLGQYF TGTGCCAGCAGCTTGGGACTGGGGCAGTACTTC
. TRBJ2-7 . TRBV18 CASSPPATHYEQYF TGTGCCAGCTCACCACCGGCCACTCACTACGAGCAGTACTTC
. TRBJ2-7 . TRBV15 CATSLQWKGDEQYF TGTGCCACCAGCCTCCAATGGAAGGGGGACGAGCAGTACTTC
once TRBJ2-7 . TRBV6-4 CASSHRFGDEQYF TGTGCCAGCAGCCACCGATTCGGCGACGAGCAGTACTTC
few TRBJ2-7 . TRBV10-3 CAISESRQGQGSYEQYF TGTGCCATCAGTGAGTCGAGGCAGGGACAAGGATCTTACGAGCAGTACTTC
. TRBJ1-4 . TRBV5-1 CASSWGERAATNEKLFF TGCGCCAGCAGCTGGGGGGAGAGGGCCGCAACTAATGAAAAACTGTTTTTT
many TRBJ2-3 . TRBV5-1 CASKSAGRPDTQYF TGCGCCAGCAAGTCCGCAGGGCGGCCAGATACGCAGTATTTT
many TRBJ2-2 TRBD2 TRBV5-1 CASSFGRASNTGELFF TGCGCCAGCAGCTTCGGGAGGGCATCGAACACCGGGGAGCTGTTTTTT
. TRBJ2-7 TRBD2 TRBV7-2 CASSLGLAGESYEQYF TGTGCCAGCAGCTTAGGCCTAGCGGGAGAGTCCTACGAGCAGTACTTC
. TRBJ2-5 TRBD1 TRBV11-3 CASSLVAKTGGKTQYF TGTGCCAGCAGCTTAGTGGCAAAGACAGGGGGAAAGACCCAGTACTTC
. TRBJ2-1 TRBD2 TRBV27 CAIRPTSGSFRNEQFF TGTGCCATCCGCCCTACTAGCGGGAGTTTCAGGAATGAGCAGTTCTTC
. TRBJ1-1 TRBD1 TRBV5-5 CASSWTPTGDIGNTEAFF TGTGCCAGCAGCTGGACCCCCACAGGGGATATTGGAAACACTGAAGCTTTCTTT
. TRBJ2-5 . TRBV5-4 CASSYDSFGETQYF TGTGCCAGCAGCTACGACAGCTTTGGGGAGACCCAGTACTTC
. TRBJ1-4 . TRBV15 CATSRAGNEKLFF TGTGCCACCAGCAGAGCAGGGAACGAAAAACTGTTTTTT
. TRBJ2-3 TRBD2 TRBV5-1 CASSLVRREGRDTQYF TGCGCCAGCAGCTTGGTCCGGCGGGAGGGCCGGGATACGCAGTATTTT
. TRBJ2-7 . TRBV4-3 CASSQDGAREQYF TGCGCCAGCAGCCAAGACGGGGCACGCGAGCAGTACTTC
. TRBJ1-1 . TRBV10-1 CASSENLNTEAFF TGCGCCAGCAGTGAGAATCTGAACACTGAAGCTTTCTTT
. TRBJ1-1 . TRBV5-8 CASSTRREAFF TGTGCCAGCAGCACTCGGAGAGAAGCTTTCTTT
. TRBJ2-7 TRBD2 TRBV27 CASSSALGLAGDEQYF TGTGCCAGCAGTTCTGCGCTGGGACTAGCGGGAGACGAGCAGTACTTC
. TRBJ1-5 TRBD1 TRBV7-8 CASSRDRVAGNQPQHF TGTGCCAGCAGCCGGGACAGGGTTGCGGGGAATCAGCCCCAGCATTTT
few TRBJ1-2 . TRBV5-6 CASSRLLGGLGYTF TGTGCCAGCAGCCGCCTGTTAGGCGGCCTTGGCTACACCTTC
. TRBJ2-7 . TRBV11-2 CASSLGTASYEQYF TGTGCCAGCAGCTTAGGGACTGCTTCCTACGAGCAGTACTTC
. TRBJ1-5 . TRBV19 CATHSPQGAGQPQHF TGTGCCACCCATAGCCCCCAGGGAGCGGGTCAGCCCCAGCATTTT
. TRBJ1-4 . TRBV28 CASSFLSWGRLSKLFF TGTGCCAGCAGTTTCCTAAGTTGGGGGCGTTTATCAAAACTGTTTTTT
medium-sized TRBJ1-5 . TRBV7-9 CASSLDSARQPQHF TGTGCCAGCAGCCTAGACAGCGCTCGTCAGCCCCAGCATTTT
. TRBJ1-2 TRBD1 TRBV27 CASSSDRGGYGYTF TGTGCCAGCAGTTCTGACAGGGGAGGCTATGGCTACACCTTC
. TRBJ2-7 . TRBV7-3 CASSASTALGGEQYF TGTGCCAGCAGCGCAAGTACGGCTTTGGGGGGCGAGCAGTACTTC
. TRBJ2-7 . TRBV6-5 CASSSDAEPYEQYF TGTGCCAGCAGTTCTGACGCGGAGCCCTACGAGCAGTACTTC
once TRBJ2-1 . TRBV28 CASSSPQTPEQFF TGTGCCAGCAGTTCGCCTCAGACCCCTGAGCAGTTCTTC
. TRBJ2-5 TRBD2 TRBV7-9 CASSFPTSGKETQYF TGTGCCAGCAGCTTCCCGACTAGCGGAAAAGAGACCCAGTACTTC